This entry describes one T cell receptor beta chain. With 4 bases removed from V and 0 bases from J, the gap between germline ends came to 14 bases. CDR3 length equals 17 residues. CDR1 is KGHDR and CDR2 is SFDVKD in the germline V gene. Random hexamers primed reverse transcription of 0.5 to 1 ug RNA. MiXCR was run by TCRdb on the immunoSEQ multiplex PCR reads, yielding one entry per CDR3 protein. This sample has hundreds of thousands of distinct CDR3 sequences, with roughly 85% found just once. From blood CD8+ and CD4+ T cells, the TCR beta chain was sequenced. This sample is part of a study of CD8 T cells in Susac syndrome.

The source is a human donor with multiple sclerosis. The sample was CD8+ T cells from PBMCs. The V and J genes are TRBV24-1 and TRBJ2-2; possible D gene TRBD1, 5 bases. This CDR3 reads CATSESGFTANTGELFF. The CDR3 region has the DNA TGTGCCACCAGTGAGTCAGGGTTCACAGCGAACACCGGGGAGCTGTTTTTT.